This paragraph covers one T cell receptor beta chain sequence. This sample was taken from a study of blood T cell repertoires in COVID-19. Germline V lookup: CDR1 MDHEN, CDR2 SYDVKM. V lost 6 bases, J lost 4 bases, and 19 bases lay in between. The length of the CDR3 is 15 residues. Using immunoSEQ multiplex PCR, the repertoire was profiled, and TCRdb retains in-frame clones only, with some absent. The repertoire holds 17,000 or so clones, with approximately 89% as singletons. The chain combines TRBV28 with TRBJ2-7; D perhaps matches TRBD2 (6 bases). This clonotype was obtained from a human donor in a cohort sampled during active COVID-19. Sequencing was performed on peripheral blood. This CDR3 reads CASRTSRDFTYEQYF. CDR3 sequence (DNA): TGTGCCAGCAGAACCAGCCGGGACTTCACGTACGAGCAGTACTTC.